The rows below give T cell receptor beta chains drawn from one sample of a study of T-cell memory formation after mild COVID-19. TCRdb analysed the 5' RACE reads with MiXCR anew, one entry per CDR3 protein. Among over 45,000 distinct CDR3 sequences, around 10% were seen once, and the ten largest hold about 10%. Sequencing input: PBMCs or a T cell subset sorted from them (not recorded which). These receptors all stem from an adult woman who had mild COVID-19 (a few samples of this study predate the infection). Cell type and time point are not known. Each CDR3 is given with its conserved first and last residue. A D gene is named only where the DNA matches it firmly. Clone size is stated in some rows and not others, as once, few, many or a class when expanded.

D gene | J gene | V gene | clone size | CDR3 DNA | CDR3 protein
TRBD1 | TRBJ2-5 | TRBV18 | many | TGTGCCAGCTCACCGGACAGGGATGAGACCCAGTACTTC | CASSPDRDETQYF
NA | TRBJ2-5 | TRBV15 | NA | TGTGCCACCAGCAGAGTGGCGGTCACCAGACAAGAGACCCAGTACTTC | CATSRVAVTRQETQYF
NA | TRBJ2-7 | TRBV6-2/TRBV6-3 | few | TGTGCCAGCAGACCCAACCCGACTAACACCTACGAGCAGTACTTC | CASRPNPTNTYEQYF
NA | TRBJ1-3 | TRBV7-6 | NA | TGTGCCAGCAGCGCAAACCCGGGCTCTGGAAACACCATATATTTT | CASSANPGSGNTIYF
NA | TRBJ1-2 | TRBV29-1 | many | TGCAGCGTTGAAGATCTTCACCAGGGAGGCTACACCTTC | CSVEDLHQGGYTF
NA | TRBJ2-2 | TRBV7-2 | NA | TGTGCCAGCAGCTTAACCCCAGGGTGGACCGGGGAGCTGTTTTTT | CASSLTPGWTGELFF
NA | TRBJ1-5 | TRBV15 | NA | TGTGCCACCAGCAGAGATTTGTTTTCAGGGGAAAGCAATCAGCCCCAGCATTTT | CATSRDLFSGESNQPQHF
NA | TRBJ2-1 | TRBV24-1 | many | TGTGCCACCAGTGATAGGTCGGGGTCCGGCCCTTATGAGCAGTTCTTC | CATSDRSGSGPYEQFF
NA | TRBJ1-3 | TRBV6-5 | NA | TGTGCCAGCTCGCAGGGATTCGCTGGAAACACCATATATTTT | CASSQGFAGNTIYF
NA | TRBJ2-5 | TRBV5-1 | NA | TGCGCCAGCAGCCGAGGGTGGGAGACCCAGTACTTC | CASSRGWETQYF
NA | TRBJ2-3 | TRBV6-6 | many | TGTGCCAGCCAGGGCGGGCCAGATACGCAGTATTTT | CASQGGPDTQYF
NA | TRBJ2-7 | TRBV25-1 | medium-sized | TGTGCCAGCAGTGAATCAGGAGGTGGGGGCTACGAGCAGTACTTC | CASSESGGGGYEQYF
TRBD2 | TRBJ2-1 | TRBV6-5 | NA | TGTGCCAGCAGTTACGCCGGCCTTCGAGCGGGAGTGTTATACAATGAGCAGTTCTTC | CASSYAGLRAGVLYNEQFF
TRBD2 | TRBJ2-1 | TRBV20-1 | NA | TGCAGTCATAGCGGGCTGGGTAGGAATGAGCAGTTCTTC | CSHSGLGRNEQFF
NA | TRBJ1-4 | TRBV25-1 | NA | TGTGCCAGCAGTGAGTCGCGACCCTTCAATGAAAAACTGTTTTTT | CASSESRPFNEKLFF
NA | TRBJ1-2 | TRBV20-1 | few | TGCAGTGCGGCGGGCAGCCGTAACTATGGCTACACCTTC | CSAAGSRNYGYTF
TRBD1 | TRBJ1-2 | TRBV11-1 | NA | TGTGCCAGCAGCTTTGACAGGGGGCCTGGCTACACCTTC | CASSFDRGPGYTF
TRBD2 | TRBJ2-7 | TRBV6-2/TRBV6-3 | many | TGTGCCAGCAGTTACGGGACTAGCGGGAGACCCTACGAGCAGTACTTC | CASSYGTSGRPYEQYF
TRBD1 | TRBJ1-2 | TRBV5-1 | NA | TGCGCCAGCAGCCCCGGGACACAGGGGTATTTTGGCTACACCTTC | CASSPGTQGYFGYTF
TRBD1 | TRBJ2-7 | TRBV10-3 | few | TGTGCCATCCAGGGGACAGGGGTTGGCGAGCAGTACTTC | CAIQGTGVGEQYF